Reported below is one TCR beta chain. Antigen specificity is unknown. Generated by immunoSEQ multiplex PCR, the TCRdb table keeps only in-frame clones and is missing some. The table has 140,000 or so clones, 70% to 90% seen once; the top ten hold more than 3%. These data are taken from a study of T cell responses to AZD1222 COVID-19 vaccine. Study outcomes and limitations: Variant regions that are unmutated are reportedly the target of nearly half of spike-specific TCRs.

The TCR sequence derives from an adult who received the AZD1222 COVID-19 vaccine. The source was peripheral blood, collected 28 days after the second AZD1222 dose.

This chain's CDR3 is CASSLGGAVNTEAFF. The CDR3 nucleotides read TGTGCCAGCAGCTTAGGAGGGGCGGTGAACACTGAAGCTTTCTTT. The chain employs TRBV7-9 and TRBJ1-1, with a possible D match to TRBD1 (5 bases). The ends were cut back, 1 base at V and 0 bases at J, with 9 bases in the middle. This CDR3 region has 15 residues. CDR1 and CDR2 from the germline V gene are SEHNR and FQNEAQ (reference sequence).